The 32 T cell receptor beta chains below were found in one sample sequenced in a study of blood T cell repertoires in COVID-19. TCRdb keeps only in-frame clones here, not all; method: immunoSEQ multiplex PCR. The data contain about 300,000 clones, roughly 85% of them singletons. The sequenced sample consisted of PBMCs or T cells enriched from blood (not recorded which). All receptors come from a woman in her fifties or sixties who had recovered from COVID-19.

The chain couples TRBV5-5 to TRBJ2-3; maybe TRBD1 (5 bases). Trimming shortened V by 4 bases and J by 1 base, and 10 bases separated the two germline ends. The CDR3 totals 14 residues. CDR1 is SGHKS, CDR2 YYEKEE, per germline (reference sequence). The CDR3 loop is CASSPTTGTDTQYF. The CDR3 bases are TGTGCCAGCAGCCCTACGACAGGCACAGATACGCAGTATTTT.

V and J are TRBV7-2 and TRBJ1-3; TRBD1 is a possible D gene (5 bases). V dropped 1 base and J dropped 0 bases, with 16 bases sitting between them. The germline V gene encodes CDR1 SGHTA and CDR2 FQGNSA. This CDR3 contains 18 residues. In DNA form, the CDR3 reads TGTGCCAGCAGCTTAGAAAGCGCAGGGCCGAGCTCTGGAAACACCATATATTTT. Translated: CASSLESAGPSSGNTIYF.

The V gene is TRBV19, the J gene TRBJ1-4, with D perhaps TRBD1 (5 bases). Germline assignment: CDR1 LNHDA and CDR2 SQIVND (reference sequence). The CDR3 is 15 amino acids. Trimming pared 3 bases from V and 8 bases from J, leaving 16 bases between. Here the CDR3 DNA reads TGTGCCAGTAGTATGAACTCCGGGGGGGAGGAAAAACTGTTTTTT. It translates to CASSMNSGGEEKLFF.

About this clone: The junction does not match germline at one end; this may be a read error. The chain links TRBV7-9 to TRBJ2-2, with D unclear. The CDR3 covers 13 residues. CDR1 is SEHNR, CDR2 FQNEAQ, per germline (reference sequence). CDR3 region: CASRLRPTGELFF. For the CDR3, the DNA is TGTGCCAGCCGCTTGCGGCCAACCGGGGAGCTGTTTTTT.

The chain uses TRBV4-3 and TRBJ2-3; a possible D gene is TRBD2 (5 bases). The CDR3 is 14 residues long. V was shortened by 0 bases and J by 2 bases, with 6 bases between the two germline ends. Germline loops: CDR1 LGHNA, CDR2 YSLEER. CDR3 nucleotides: TGCGCCAGCAGCCAAGAGGGAGACACAGATACGCAGTATTTT. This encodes CASSQEGDTDTQYF.

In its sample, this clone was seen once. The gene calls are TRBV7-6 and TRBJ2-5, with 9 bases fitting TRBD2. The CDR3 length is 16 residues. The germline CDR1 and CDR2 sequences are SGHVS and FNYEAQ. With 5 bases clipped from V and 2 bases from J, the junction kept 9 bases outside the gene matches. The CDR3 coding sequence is TGTGCCAGCAGCCCCCAAGCGGGGGGATTTCAAGAGACCCAGTACTTC. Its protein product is CASSPQAGGFQETQYF. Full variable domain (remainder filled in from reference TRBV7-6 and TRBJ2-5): GAGVSQSPRYKVTKRGQDVALRCDPISGHVSLYWYRQALGQGPEFLTYFNYEAQQDKSGLPNDRFSAERPEGSISTLTIQRTEQRDSAMYRCASSPQAGGFQETQYFGPGTRLLVL.

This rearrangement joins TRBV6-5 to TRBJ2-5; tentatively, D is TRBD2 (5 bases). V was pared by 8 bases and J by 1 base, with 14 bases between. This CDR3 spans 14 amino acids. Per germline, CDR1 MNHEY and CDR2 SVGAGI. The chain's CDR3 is CASAEGGRQETQYF. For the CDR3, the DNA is TGTGCCAGCGCCGAGGGTGGTCGCCAAGAGACCCAGTACTTC.

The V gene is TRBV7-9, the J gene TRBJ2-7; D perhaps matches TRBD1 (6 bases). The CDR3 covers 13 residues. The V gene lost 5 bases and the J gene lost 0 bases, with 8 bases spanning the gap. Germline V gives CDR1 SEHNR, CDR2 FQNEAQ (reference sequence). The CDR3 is CASSQTGSYEQYF. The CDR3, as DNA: TGTGCCAGCAGCCAGACAGGCTCCTACGAGCAGTACTTC.

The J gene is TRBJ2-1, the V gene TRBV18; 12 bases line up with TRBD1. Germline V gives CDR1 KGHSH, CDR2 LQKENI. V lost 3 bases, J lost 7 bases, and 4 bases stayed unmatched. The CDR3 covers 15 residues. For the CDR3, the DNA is TGTGCCAGCTCACCCGGGACAGGGGGCTTGAATGAGCAGTTCTTC. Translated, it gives CASSPGTGGLNEQFF.

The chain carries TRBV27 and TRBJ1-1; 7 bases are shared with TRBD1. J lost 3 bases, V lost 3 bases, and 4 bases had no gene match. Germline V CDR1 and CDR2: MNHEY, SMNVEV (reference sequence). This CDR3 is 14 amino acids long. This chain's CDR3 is CASSFRDRHTEAFF. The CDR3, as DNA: TGTGCCAGCAGTTTCAGGGACAGACACACTGAAGCTTTCTTT.

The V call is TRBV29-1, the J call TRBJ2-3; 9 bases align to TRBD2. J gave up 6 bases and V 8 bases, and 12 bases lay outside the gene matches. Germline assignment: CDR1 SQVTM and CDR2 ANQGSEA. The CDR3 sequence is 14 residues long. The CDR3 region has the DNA TGCAGCAAAAAGGTTAGCGGGAGTATGGATACGCAGTATTTT. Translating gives CSKKVSGSMDTQYF.

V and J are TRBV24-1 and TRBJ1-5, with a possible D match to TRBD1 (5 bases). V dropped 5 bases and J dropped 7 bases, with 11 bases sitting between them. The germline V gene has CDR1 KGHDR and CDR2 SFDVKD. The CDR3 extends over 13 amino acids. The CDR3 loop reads CATSGGVGQPQHF. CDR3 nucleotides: TGTGCCACCAGTGGGGGCGTTGGCCAGCCCCAGCATTTT.

CDR3 DNA sequence: TGTGCCAGCAGTTGGGCGGGGGGGACCCAGTACTTC. Protein product: CASSWAGGTQYF. The rearrangement uses TRBV12-3 or TRBV12-4 and TRBJ2-5; 8 bases map to TRBD2. The V gene end was trimmed by 4 bases and the J gene end by 7 bases; junction bases not matched to a gene: 2. The CDR3 covers 12 residues.

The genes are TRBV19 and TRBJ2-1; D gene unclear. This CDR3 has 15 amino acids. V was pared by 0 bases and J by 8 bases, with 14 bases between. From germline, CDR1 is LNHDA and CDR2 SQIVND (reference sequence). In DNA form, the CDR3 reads TGTGCCAGTAGTATAGATGATGTCCGAAGCGATGAGCAGTTCTTC. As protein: CASSIDDVRSDEQFF.

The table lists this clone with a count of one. The CDR3: CASSVGGVSSPLHF. The CDR3 nucleotides read TGTGCCAGCAGCGTAGGGGGGGTAAGCTCACCCCTCCACTTT. The chain links TRBV9 to TRBJ1-6; possible D gene TRBD1, 5 bases. The CDR3 runs to 14 residues. Looked up from germline, CDR1 is SGDLS and CDR2 is YYNGEE. V was clipped by 0 bases and J by 10 bases, with 11 bases between them.

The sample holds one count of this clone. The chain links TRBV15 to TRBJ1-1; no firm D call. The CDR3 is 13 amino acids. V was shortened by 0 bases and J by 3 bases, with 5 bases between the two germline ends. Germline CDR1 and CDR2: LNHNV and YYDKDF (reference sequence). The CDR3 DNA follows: TGTGCCACCAGCAGAGATGTCGACACTGAAGCTTTCTTT. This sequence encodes CATSRDVDTEAFF.

The CDR3 nucleotides are TGTGCCACCATGGGACAGTCAGTACTTGAAGCTTTCTTT. Translation gives CATMGQSVLEAFF. The chain has TRBV19 and TRBJ1-1; 7 nucleotides agree with TRBD1. Unmatched junction bases numbered 12, after V lost 10 bases and J lost 7 bases. Germline V gives CDR1 LNHDA, CDR2 SQIVND (reference sequence). This CDR3 is 13 amino acids long. Full variable domain (rest looked up from reference TRBV19 and TRBJ1-1): DGGITQSPKYLFRKEGQNVTLSCEQNLNHDAMYWYRQDPGQGLRLIYYSQIVNDFQKGDIAEGYSVSREKKESFPLTVTSAQKNPTAFYLCATMGQSVLEAFFGQGTRLTVV.

In DNA, the CDR3 is TGTGCCAGCAGCCCAGGGACAGACCCTAGCACAGATACGCAGTATTTT. Translating gives CASSPGTDPSTDTQYF. This rearrangement joins TRBV11-2 to TRBJ2-3, with 7 bases fitting TRBD1. The V gene end was trimmed by 5 bases and the J gene end by 0 bases; junction bases not matched to a gene: 8. Looked up from germline, CDR1 is SGHAT and CDR2 is FQNNGV. CDR3 length equals 16 residues.

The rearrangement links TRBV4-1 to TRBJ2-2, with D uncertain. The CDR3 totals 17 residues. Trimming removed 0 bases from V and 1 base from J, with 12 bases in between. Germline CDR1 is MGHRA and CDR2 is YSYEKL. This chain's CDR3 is CASSQDPARQNTGELFF. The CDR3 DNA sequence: TGCGCCAGCAGCCAAGACCCGGCCAGGCAGAACACCGGGGAGCTGTTTTTT.

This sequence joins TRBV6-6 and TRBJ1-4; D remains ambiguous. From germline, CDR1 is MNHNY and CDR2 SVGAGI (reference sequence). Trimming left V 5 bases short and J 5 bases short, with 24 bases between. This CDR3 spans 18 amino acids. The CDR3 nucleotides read TGTGCCAGCAGTCGGGGAGGACTAACTGAGTTTATGAATGAAAAACTGTTTTTT. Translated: CASSRGGLTEFMNEKLFF.

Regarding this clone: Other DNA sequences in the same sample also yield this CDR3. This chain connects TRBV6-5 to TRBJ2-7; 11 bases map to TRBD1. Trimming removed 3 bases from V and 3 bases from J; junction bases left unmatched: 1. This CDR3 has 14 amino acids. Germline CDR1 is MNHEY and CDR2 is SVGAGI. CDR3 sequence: CASSYGTGGYEQYF. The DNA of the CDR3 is TGTGCCAGCAGTTATGGGACAGGGGGCTACGAGCAGTACTTC.

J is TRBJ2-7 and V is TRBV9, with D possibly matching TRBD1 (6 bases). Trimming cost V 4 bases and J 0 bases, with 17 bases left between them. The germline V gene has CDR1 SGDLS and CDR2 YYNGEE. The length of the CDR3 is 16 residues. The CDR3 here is CASSPHLGANSYEQYF. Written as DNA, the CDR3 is TGTGCCAGCAGCCCTCACCTGGGGGCCAACTCCTACGAGCAGTACTTC.

This CDR3 reads CSASLTGVDTEAFF. In DNA, the CDR3 is TGCAGTGCTAGTCTGACAGGGGTTGACACTGAAGCTTTCTTT. The chain is built from TRBV20-1 and TRBJ1-1; 8 nucleotides match TRBD1. V dropped 3 bases and J dropped 3; count of bases not matched to a gene: 6. This CDR3 comprises 14 residues. Germline lookup yields CDR1 DFQATT and CDR2 SNEGSKA (reference sequence).

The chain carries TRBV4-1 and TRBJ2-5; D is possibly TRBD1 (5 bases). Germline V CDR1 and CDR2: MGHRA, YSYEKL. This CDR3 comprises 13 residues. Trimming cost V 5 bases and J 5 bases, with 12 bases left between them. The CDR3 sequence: CASSLQDRETQYF. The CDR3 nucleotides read TGCGCCAGCAGCTTACAGGATAGGGAGACCCAGTACTTC.

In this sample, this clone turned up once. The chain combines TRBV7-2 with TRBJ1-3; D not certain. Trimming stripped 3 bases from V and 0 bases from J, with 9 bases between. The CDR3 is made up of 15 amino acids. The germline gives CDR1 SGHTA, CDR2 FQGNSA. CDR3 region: CASSFGVSSGNTIYF. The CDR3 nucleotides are TGTGCCAGCAGCTTTGGAGTATCCTCTGGAAACACCATATATTTT.

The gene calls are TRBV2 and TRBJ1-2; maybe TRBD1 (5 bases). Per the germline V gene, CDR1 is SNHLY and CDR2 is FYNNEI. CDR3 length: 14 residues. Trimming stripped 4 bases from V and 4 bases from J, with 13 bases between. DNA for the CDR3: TGTGCCAGCAGTGTGGGGCAGCCAACCTATGGCTACACCTTC. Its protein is CASSVGQPTYGYTF.

DNA of the CDR3: TGCAGCGTTGTTCTGGGACAGGGGGACACTGAAGCTTTCTTT. Translated: CSVVLGQGDTEAFF. The chain joins TRBV29-1 to TRBJ1-1, with TRBD1 identical over 11 bases. The V segment lost 4 bases and the J segment 3 bases; nucleotides outside the gene matches: 4. Per the germline V gene, CDR1 is SQVTM and CDR2 is ANQGSEA. The CDR3 contains 14 residues.

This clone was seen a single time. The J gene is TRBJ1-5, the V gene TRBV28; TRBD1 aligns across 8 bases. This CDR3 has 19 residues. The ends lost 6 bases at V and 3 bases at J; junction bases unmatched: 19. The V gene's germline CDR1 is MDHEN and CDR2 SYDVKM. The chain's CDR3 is CASRRIRGRTGTFNQPQHF. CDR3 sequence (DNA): TGTGCCAGCAGACGCATACGGGGTAGGACAGGGACTTTCAATCAGCCCCAGCATTTT.

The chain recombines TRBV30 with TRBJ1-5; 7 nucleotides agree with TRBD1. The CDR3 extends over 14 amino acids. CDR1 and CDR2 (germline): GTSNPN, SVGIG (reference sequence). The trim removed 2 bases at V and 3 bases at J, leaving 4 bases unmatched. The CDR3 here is CAWSIDRVNQPQHF. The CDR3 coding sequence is TGTGCCTGGAGTATCGACAGGGTCAATCAGCCCCAGCATTTT.

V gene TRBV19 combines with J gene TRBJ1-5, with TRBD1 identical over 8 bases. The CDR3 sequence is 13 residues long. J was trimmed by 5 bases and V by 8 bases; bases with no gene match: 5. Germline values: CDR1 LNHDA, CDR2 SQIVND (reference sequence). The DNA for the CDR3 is TGTGCCAGTTCGGACAGGGAGTATCAGCCCCAGCATTTT. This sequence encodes CASSDREYQPQHF.

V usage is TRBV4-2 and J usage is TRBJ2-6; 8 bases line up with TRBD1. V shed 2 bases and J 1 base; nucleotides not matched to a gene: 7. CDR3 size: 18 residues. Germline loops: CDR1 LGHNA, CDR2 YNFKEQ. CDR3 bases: TGTGCCAGCAGCCAACAGGGGGCGCACACTTCTGGGGCCAACGTCCTGACTTTC. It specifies CASSQQGAHTSGANVLTF.

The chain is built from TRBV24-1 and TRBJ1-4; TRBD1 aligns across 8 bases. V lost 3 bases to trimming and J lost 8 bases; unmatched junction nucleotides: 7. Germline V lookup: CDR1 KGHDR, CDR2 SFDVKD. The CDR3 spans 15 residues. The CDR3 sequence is CATSDTDRGQEKLFF. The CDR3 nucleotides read TGTGCCACCAGTGATACTGACAGGGGTCAAGAAAAACTGTTTTTT.